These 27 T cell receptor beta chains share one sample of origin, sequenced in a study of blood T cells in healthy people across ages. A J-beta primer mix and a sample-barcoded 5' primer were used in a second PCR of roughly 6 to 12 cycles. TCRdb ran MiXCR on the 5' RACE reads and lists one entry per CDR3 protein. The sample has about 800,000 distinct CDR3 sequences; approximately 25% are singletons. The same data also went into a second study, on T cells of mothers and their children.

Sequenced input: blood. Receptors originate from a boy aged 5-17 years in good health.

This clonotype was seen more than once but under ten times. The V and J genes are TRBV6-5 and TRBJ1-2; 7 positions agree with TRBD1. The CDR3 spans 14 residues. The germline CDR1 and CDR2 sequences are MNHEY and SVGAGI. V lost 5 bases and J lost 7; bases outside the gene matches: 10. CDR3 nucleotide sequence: TGTGCCAGCAGTCCCTTCGACAGGGATGGTGGCTACACCTTC. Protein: CASSPFDRDGGYTF.

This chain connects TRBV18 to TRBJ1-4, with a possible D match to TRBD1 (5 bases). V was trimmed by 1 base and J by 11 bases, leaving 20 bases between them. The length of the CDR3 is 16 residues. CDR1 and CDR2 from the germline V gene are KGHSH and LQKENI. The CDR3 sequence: CASSPQSDRSWGKLFF. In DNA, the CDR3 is TGTGCCAGCTCACCACAGTCCGACCGGTCCTGGGGGAAACTGTTTTTT.

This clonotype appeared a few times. CDR3 in DNA: TGTGCCAGCAGTTACTCGAGACTAGCGGGGTCCAATGAGCAGTTCTTC. It codes for CASSYSRLAGSNEQFF. V usage is TRBV6-5 and J usage is TRBJ2-1; 11 bases are shared with TRBD2. Germline CDR1 reads MNHEY; CDR2 reads SVGAGI. The V gene end was trimmed by 0 bases and the J gene end by 6 bases; junction bases not matched to a gene: 4. The CDR3 loop spans 16 amino acids.

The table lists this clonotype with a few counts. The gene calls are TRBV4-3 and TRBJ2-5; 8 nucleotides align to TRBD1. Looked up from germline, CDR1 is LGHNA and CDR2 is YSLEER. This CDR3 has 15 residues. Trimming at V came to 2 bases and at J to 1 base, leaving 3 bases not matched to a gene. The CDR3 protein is CASSQMTGVQETQYF. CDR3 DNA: TGCGCCAGCAGCCAAATGACAGGGGTCCAAGAGACCCAGTACTTC.

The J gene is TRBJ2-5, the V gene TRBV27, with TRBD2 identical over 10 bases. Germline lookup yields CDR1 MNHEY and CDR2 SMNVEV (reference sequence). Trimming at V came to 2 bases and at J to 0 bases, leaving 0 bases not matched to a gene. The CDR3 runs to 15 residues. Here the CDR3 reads CASSLLAGDQETQYF. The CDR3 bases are TGTGCCAGCAGTTTACTAGCGGGGGACCAAGAGACCCAGTACTTC.

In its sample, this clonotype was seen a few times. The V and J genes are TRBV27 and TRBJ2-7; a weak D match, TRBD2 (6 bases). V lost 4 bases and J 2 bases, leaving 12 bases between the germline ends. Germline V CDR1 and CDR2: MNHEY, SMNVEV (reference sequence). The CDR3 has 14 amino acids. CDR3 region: CASSSWDSAYEQYF. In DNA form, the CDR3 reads TGTGCCAGCAGTTCCTGGGACTCAGCCTACGAGCAGTACTTC.

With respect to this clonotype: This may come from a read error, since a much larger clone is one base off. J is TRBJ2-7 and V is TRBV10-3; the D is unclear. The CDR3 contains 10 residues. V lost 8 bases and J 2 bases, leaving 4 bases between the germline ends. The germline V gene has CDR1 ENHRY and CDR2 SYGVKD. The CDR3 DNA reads TGTGCCATCGGGGCCTACGAGCAGTACTTC. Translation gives CAIGAYEQYF.

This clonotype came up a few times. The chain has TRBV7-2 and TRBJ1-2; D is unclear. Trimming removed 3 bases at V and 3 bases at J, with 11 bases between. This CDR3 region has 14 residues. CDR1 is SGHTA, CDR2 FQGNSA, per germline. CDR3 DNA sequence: TGTGCCAGCAGCTTTTGGTGGGAATACTATGGCTACACCTTC. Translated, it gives CASSFWWEYYGYTF.

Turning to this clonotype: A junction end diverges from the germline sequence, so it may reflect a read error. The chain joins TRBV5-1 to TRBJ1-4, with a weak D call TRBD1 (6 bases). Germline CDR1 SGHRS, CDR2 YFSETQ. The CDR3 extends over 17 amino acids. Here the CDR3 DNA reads TGCGCCAGCAGCTTGGGAATACGGGACAACCCCAACGAAAAACGGTTTTTT. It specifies CASSLGIRDNPNEKRFF.

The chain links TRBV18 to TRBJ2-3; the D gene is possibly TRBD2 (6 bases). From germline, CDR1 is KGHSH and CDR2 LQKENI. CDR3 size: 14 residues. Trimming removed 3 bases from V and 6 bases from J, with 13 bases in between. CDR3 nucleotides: TGTGCCAGCTCACCTCGGAGGGTTTCGGATACGCAGTATTTT. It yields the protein CASSPRRVSDTQYF.

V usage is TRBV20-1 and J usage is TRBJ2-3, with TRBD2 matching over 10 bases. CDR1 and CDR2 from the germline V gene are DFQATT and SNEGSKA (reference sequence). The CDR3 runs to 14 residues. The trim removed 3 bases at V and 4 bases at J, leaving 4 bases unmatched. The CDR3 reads CSASASGRPDTQYF. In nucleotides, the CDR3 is TGCAGTGCTAGCGCTAGCGGGAGACCAGATACGCAGTATTTT.

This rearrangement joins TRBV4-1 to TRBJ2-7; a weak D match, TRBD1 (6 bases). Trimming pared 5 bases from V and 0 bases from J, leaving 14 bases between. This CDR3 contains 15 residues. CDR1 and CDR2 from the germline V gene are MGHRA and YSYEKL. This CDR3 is CASSSSRDTSYEQYF. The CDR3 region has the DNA TGCGCCAGCAGCTCAAGCCGGGACACCTCCTACGAGCAGTACTTC.

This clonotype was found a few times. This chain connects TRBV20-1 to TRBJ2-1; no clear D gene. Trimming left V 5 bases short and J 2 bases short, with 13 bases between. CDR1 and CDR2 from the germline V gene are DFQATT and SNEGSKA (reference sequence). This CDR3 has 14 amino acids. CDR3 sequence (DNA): TGCAGTGCTCCGGACCATCGAACCTACAATGAGCAGTTCTTC. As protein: CSAPDHRTYNEQFF.

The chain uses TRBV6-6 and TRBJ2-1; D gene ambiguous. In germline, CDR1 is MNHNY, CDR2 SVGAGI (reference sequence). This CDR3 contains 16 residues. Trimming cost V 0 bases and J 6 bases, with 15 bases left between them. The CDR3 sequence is CASSYSNREPLNEQFF. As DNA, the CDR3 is TGTGCCAGCAGTTACTCGAATCGAGAACCACTCAATGAGCAGTTCTTC.

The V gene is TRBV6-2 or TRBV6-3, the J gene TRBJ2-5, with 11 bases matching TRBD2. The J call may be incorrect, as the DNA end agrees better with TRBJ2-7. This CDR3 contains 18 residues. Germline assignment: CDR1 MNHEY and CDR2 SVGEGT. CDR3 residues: CASSYMGSTGTSGYEQYF. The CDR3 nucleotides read TGTGCCAGCAGTTACATGGGCAGTACCGGGACTAGCGGTTACGAGCAGTACTTC.

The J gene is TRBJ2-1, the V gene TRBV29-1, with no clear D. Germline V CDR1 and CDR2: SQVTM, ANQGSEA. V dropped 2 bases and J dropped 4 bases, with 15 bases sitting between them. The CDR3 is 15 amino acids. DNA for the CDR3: TGCAGCGTTGAAAAACCCCTTGGGCAGTACAATGAGCAGTTCTTC. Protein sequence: CSVEKPLGQYNEQFF.

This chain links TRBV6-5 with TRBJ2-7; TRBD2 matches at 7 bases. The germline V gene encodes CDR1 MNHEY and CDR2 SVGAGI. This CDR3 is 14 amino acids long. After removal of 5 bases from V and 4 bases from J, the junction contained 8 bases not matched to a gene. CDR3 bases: TGTGCCAGCAGTCCGAACTCGGGGGGTTACGAGCAGTACTTC. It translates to CASSPNSGGYEQYF.

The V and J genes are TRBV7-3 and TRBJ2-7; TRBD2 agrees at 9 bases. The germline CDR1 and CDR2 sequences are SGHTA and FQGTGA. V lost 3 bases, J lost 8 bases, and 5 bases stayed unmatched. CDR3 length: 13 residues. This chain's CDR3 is CASSFSGSNKQYF. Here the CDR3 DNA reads TGTGCCAGCAGCTTTAGCGGGAGCAACAAGCAGTACTTC.

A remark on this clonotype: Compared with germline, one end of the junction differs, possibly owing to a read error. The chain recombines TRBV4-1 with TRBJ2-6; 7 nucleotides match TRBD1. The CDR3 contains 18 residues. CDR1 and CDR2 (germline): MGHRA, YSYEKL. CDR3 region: CASSPGGTAPSRANVLTF. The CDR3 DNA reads TGCGCCAGCAGCCCCGGTGGGACAGCCCCCTCTAGGGCCAACGTCCTGACTTTC.

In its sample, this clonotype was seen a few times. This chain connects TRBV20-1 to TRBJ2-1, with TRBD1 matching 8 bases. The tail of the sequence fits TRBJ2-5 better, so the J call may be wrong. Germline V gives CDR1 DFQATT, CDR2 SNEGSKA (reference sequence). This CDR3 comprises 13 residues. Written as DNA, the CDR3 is TGCAGTGAGGGGCAGGGGACAGGTCAGACCCAGTACTTC. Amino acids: CSEGQGTGQTQYF.

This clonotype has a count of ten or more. The CDR3 DNA follows: TGTGCCAGCAGCTTGGTTGGGGAAAACATTCAGTACTTC. It is translated as CASSLVGENIQYF. The V gene is TRBV5-4, the J gene TRBJ2-4; no definite D call. V lost 0 bases and J lost 5, with 6 bases in between. Looked up from germline, CDR1 is SGHNT and CDR2 is YYREEE (reference sequence). The CDR3 consists of 13 residues.

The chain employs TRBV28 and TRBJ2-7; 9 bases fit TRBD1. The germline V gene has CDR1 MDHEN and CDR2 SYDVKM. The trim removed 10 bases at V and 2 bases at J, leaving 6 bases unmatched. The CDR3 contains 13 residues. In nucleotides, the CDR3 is TGTGCCACCACTAGGACAGGGGCCTACGAGCAGTACTTC. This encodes CATTRTGAYEQYF.

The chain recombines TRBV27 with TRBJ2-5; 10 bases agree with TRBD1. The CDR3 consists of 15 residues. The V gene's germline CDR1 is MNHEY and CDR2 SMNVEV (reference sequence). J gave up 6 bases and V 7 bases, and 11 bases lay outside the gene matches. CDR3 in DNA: TGTGCCAGCACCTATTCTGGGACAGGGGCGCAGACCCAGTACTTC. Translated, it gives CASTYSGTGAQTQYF.

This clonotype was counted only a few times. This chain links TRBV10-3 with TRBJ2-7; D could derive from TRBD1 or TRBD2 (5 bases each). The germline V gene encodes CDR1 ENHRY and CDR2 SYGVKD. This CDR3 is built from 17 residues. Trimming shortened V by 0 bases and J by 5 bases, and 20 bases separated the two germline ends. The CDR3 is CAISESILGDRAHEQYF. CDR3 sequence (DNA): TGTGCCATCAGTGAGTCGATACTCGGGGACCGGGCACACGAGCAGTACTTC.

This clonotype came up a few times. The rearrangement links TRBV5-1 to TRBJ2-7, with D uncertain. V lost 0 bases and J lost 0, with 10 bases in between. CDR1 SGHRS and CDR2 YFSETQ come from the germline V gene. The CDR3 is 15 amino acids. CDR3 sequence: CASSLGAGFSYEQYF. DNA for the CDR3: TGCGCCAGCAGCTTGGGGGCAGGCTTCTCCTACGAGCAGTACTTC. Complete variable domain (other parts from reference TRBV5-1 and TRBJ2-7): KAGVTQTPRYLIKTRGQQVTLSCSPISGHRSVSWYQQTPGQGLQFLFEYFSETQRNKGNFPGRFSGRQFSNSRSEMNVSTLELGDSALYLCASSLGAGFSYEQYFGPGTRLTVT.

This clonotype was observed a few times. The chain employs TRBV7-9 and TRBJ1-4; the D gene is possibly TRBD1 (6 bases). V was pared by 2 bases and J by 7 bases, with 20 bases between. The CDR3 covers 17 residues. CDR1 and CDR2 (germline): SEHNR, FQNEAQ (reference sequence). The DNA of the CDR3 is TGTGCCAGCAGCTTATCGGGGGACGGGGGCCAAGGTGAAAAACTGTTTTTT. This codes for CASSLSGDGGQGEKLFF.

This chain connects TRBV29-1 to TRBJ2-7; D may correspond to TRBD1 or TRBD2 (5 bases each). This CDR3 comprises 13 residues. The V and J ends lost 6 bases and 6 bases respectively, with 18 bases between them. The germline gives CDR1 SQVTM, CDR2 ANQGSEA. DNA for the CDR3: TGCAGCGTGGGGAAGTGGGACGCGGTCGAGCAGTACTTC. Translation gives CSVGKWDAVEQYF.